A single sample gave rise to the 27 T cell receptor beta chains below, sequenced in a study of blood T cell repertoires in COVID-19. Produced via immunoSEQ multiplex PCR; TCRdb's table is partial and in-frame only. This table has approximately 210,000 clones, around 89% appearing once. Specimen: peripheral blood. All receptors come from a woman between 40 and 50 years old with acute or convalescent COVID-19.

Only one count was recorded for this clone. This chain connects TRBV28 to TRBJ1-5; D may be TRBD1 (6 bases). CDR1 is MDHEN, CDR2 SYDVKM, per germline. With 3 bases removed from V and 3 bases from J, the gap between germline ends came to 12 bases. This CDR3 is built from 15 residues. The CDR3 protein is CASSLEGGNNQPQHF. The CDR3 DNA is TGTGCCAGCAGTTTGGAAGGGGGAAACAATCAGCCCCAGCATTTT.

The chain couples TRBV18 to TRBJ2-3, with 8 nucleotides matching TRBD2. Trimming cost V 8 bases and J 3 bases; bases outside gene matches: 7. This CDR3 has 14 residues. Germline values: CDR1 KGHSH, CDR2 LQKENI. The CDR3 nucleotides are TGTGCCAGCCGTCATCGGGAGGGAACAGATACGCAGTATTTT. It encodes CASRHREGTDTQYF. Full variable domain (rest looked up from reference TRBV18 and TRBJ2-3): NAGVMQNPRHLVRRRGQEARLRCSPMKGHSHVYWYRQLPEEGLKFMVYLQKENIIDESGMPKERFSAEFPKEGPSILRIQQVVRGDSAAYFCASRHREGTDTQYFGPGTRLTVL.

The CDR3 protein is CASSLEGQRNEQFF. In nucleotides, the CDR3 is TGTGCCAGCAGCTTGGAGGGACAGCGCAATGAGCAGTTCTTC. The genes are TRBV11-2 and TRBJ2-1; D may be TRBD1 (7 bases). The V end lost 3 bases, the J end lost 6 bases, and 12 bases lay between the germline ends. Germline CDR1 and CDR2: SGHAT and FQNNGV. There are 14 residues in the CDR3.

The chain recombines TRBV6-5 with TRBJ1-1; TRBD1 matches 7 bases. CDR3 size: 14 residues. The trim removed 6 bases at V and 2 bases at J, leaving 6 bases unmatched. Germline assignment: CDR1 MNHEY and CDR2 SVGAGI. The CDR3 region is CASREGQINTEAFF. CDR3 nucleotides: TGTGCCAGCAGGGAGGGACAGATTAACACTGAAGCTTTCTTT.

The chain is built from TRBV11-2 and TRBJ1-2; TRBD1 matches at 7 bases. The junction had 7 bases not matched to a gene; V was cut back by 5 bases and J by 1 base. Looked up from germline, CDR1 is SGHAT and CDR2 is FQNNGV. The CDR3 sequence is 15 residues long. Written as DNA, the CDR3 is TGTGCCAGCAGCCGTCCCGGGACAGATAACTATGGCTACACCTTC. Its translation is CASSRPGTDNYGYTF.

The J gene is TRBJ2-3, the V gene TRBV10-2, with TRBD2 matching 7 bases. Germline CDR1 reads WSHSY; CDR2 reads SAAADI. The ends lost 10 bases at V and 2 bases at J; junction bases unmatched: 6. CDR3 length equals 13 residues. The CDR3 is CATRGRATDTQYF. For the CDR3, the DNA is TGCGCCACCCGAGGGAGGGCCACAGATACGCAGTATTTT.

The genes are TRBV18 and TRBJ1-4; D is ambiguous. The CDR3 is 13 amino acids. Germline V CDR1 and CDR2: KGHSH, LQKENI. Trimming stripped 4 bases from V and 8 bases from J, with 11 bases between. The CDR3 DNA reads as TGTGCCAGCTCACGAGGGTTAAGGGAAAAACTGTTTTTT. It encodes CASSRGLREKLFF.

This rearrangement joins TRBV21-1 to TRBJ2-7; the table's D call of TRBD1 was not tested on the DNA. TRBV21-1 is flagged as a pseudogene. The CDR3 spans 14 residues. In DNA, the CDR3 is TGTGCCAGCAGCCCCCGGGACAGCTCCTACGAGCAGTACGTC. Translation gives CASSPRDSSYEQYV.

This clone has just one count. V gene TRBV6-2 or TRBV6-3 combines with J gene TRBJ1-5, with 9 bases aligning to TRBD1. The V gene end was trimmed by 4 bases and the J gene end by 14 bases; junction bases not matched to a gene: 9. Germline values: CDR1 MNHEY, CDR2 SVGEGT. The length of the CDR3 is 13 residues. The CDR3 sequence is CASSSTGTGSEHF. The CDR3 DNA reads as TGTGCCAGCAGTTCCACCGGGACAGGGTCCGAGCATTTT.

This clone was found once. CDR3: CASSLATGTNTEAFF. The CDR3, as DNA: TGTGCCAGCAGCTTAGCGACAGGCACGAACACTGAAGCTTTCTTT. This chain uses TRBV9 with TRBJ1-1, with a tentative D call TRBD1 (6 bases). Germline loops: CDR1 SGDLS, CDR2 YYNGEE. V lost 4 bases and J 1 base, leaving 14 bases between the germline ends. CDR3 size: 15 residues.

The chain has TRBV11-2 and TRBJ1-6; 7 positions agree with TRBD1. The J segment lost 7 bases and the V segment lost 5 bases, leaving 5 bases of the junction unmatched. This CDR3 spans 14 amino acids. Germline V CDR1 and CDR2: SGHAT, FQNNGV. CDR3 sequence (DNA): TGTGCCAGCAGCCCGGACAGGCTAAATTCACCCCTCCACTTT. Translating it yields CASSPDRLNSPLHF.

The CDR3 protein is CASGVDRGYGYTF. The CDR3 coding sequence is TGTGCTAGTGGTGTCGACAGGGGCTATGGCTACACCTTC. This chain connects TRBV12-5 to TRBJ1-2; 8 bases map to TRBD1. The CDR3 spans 13 residues. CDR1 is LGHNT and CDR2 is FRNRAP in the germline V gene. The trim removed 5 bases at V and 4 bases at J, leaving 3 bases unmatched.

The V gene is TRBV6-6, the J gene TRBJ1-1; 8 bases fit TRBD1. CDR1 MNHNY and CDR2 SVGAGI come from the germline V gene (reference sequence). V trimming: 11 bases; J trimming: 5 bases; junction bases outside the gene matches: 16. CDR3 length equals 15 residues. CDR3 residues: CAGFDPGQGGTEAFF. The CDR3 coding sequence is TGTGCCGGTTTCGATCCTGGACAGGGAGGAACTGAAGCTTTCTTT.

This clone came up a few times. The genes are TRBV14 and TRBJ1-2; possible D gene TRBD1, 5 bases. The CDR3 consists of 16 residues. V lost 1 base and J lost 8, with 20 bases in between. CDR1 SGHDN and CDR2 FVKESK come from the germline V gene. Here the CDR3 DNA reads TGTGCCAGCAGCCAAGCGGGGGATTCTTCCCACTCCGGCTACACCTTC. It yields the protein CASSQAGDSSHSGYTF.

This chain links TRBV12-3 or TRBV12-4 with TRBJ1-3; no reliable D call. This CDR3 contains 13 residues. Trimming removed 6 bases at V and 1 base at J, with 7 bases between. The CDR3, as DNA: TGTGCCAGCAGGCCGACATCTGGAAACACCATATATTTT. Its protein product is CASRPTSGNTIYF.

This clone appeared once. The rearrangement uses TRBV9 and TRBJ2-1, with a weak D call TRBD2 (6 bases). This CDR3 is built from 16 residues. Trimming removed 0 bases from V and 2 bases from J, with 12 bases in between. From germline, CDR1 is SGDLS and CDR2 YYNGEE. CDR3 bases: TGTGCCAGCAGCGTAGGCAAGGTAGCGGCCTACAATGAGCAGTTCTTC. Amino acids: CASSVGKVAAYNEQFF.

The J gene is TRBJ1-2, the V gene TRBV13; possibly TRBD1 for D (5 bases). The germline gives CDR1 PRHDT, CDR2 FYEKMQ (reference sequence). Trimming left V 0 bases short and J 5 bases short, with 10 bases between. There are 14 residues in the CDR3. CDR3 amino acids: CASSLGEGAYGYTF. The CDR3 bases are TGTGCCAGCAGCTTAGGCGAAGGGGCGTATGGCTACACCTTC.

The chain has TRBV7-2 and TRBJ1-2, with D perhaps matching TRBD1 (6 bases). The CDR3 length is 15 residues. Trimming cost V 5 bases and J 8 bases, with 21 bases left between them. Germline assignment: CDR1 SGHTA and CDR2 FQGNSA. The CDR3 protein is CASSHDGQGLGGYTF. Written as DNA, the CDR3 is TGTGCCAGCAGCCACGATGGTCAGGGGCTCGGGGGCTACACCTTC.

V is TRBV27 and J is TRBJ2-2, with a possible D match to TRBD1 (6 bases). The ends were cut back, 5 bases at V and 2 bases at J, with 9 bases in the middle. CDR3 length: 14 residues. CDR1 and CDR2 (germline): MNHEY, SMNVEV (reference sequence). The CDR3 DNA reads TGTGCCAGCAGTCCAGGGGCCAACACCGGGGAGCTGTTTTTT. Its protein product is CASSPGANTGELFF.

For this clone: The junction departs from the called germline gene at one end, perhaps through a read error. V usage is TRBV4-1 and J usage is TRBJ1-5; D might be TRBD1 (5 bases). Germline loops: CDR1 MGHRA, CDR2 YSYEKL. CDR3 length equals 13 residues. For the CDR3, the DNA is TGCGCCAGCAGCCTCGGGGGTCCTCAGCTCCAGCATTTT. It is translated as CASSLGGPQLQHF.

The chain is built from TRBV19 and TRBJ1-1; possible D gene TRBD1, 5 bases. This CDR3 is built from 14 residues. Germline CDR1 reads LNHDA; CDR2 reads SQIVND (reference sequence). V lost 5 bases to trimming and J lost 7 bases, with 17 bases between them. The CDR3 sequence: CASSLPGGGFEAFF. The CDR3 DNA reads TGTGCCAGTAGTCTACCGGGGGGGGGATTTGAAGCTTTCTTT.

This chain links TRBV3-1 (or the pseudogene TRBV3-2) with TRBJ1-6; possibly TRBD1 for D (5 bases). The CDR3 is made up of 13 amino acids. The V end was cut by 2 bases, the J end by 11 bases, with 10 bases between. Germline loops: CDR1 LGHDT, CDR2 YNNKEL (reference sequence). The CDR3 nucleotides are TGTGCCAGCAGCCAACCAGGGCTGGCACCCCTCCACTTT. The encoded protein is CASSQPGLAPLHF.

This rearrangement joins TRBV27 to TRBJ1-1; 7 nucleotides agree with TRBD1. Germline V lookup: CDR1 MNHEY, CDR2 SMNVEV (reference sequence). Trimming took 4 bases from V and 3 from J; bases not matched to a gene: 8. The CDR3 runs to 15 residues. The CDR3 sequence is CASSSRQGTDTEAFF. DNA for the CDR3: TGTGCCAGCAGTTCCCGACAGGGAACGGACACTGAAGCTTTCTTT.

The chain recombines TRBV21-1 with TRBJ1-5. TRBV21-1 is a pseudogene. There are 16 residues in the CDR3. The CDR3 sequence is CASSKAGGPSNQPQHF. DNA for the CDR3: TGTGCCAGCAGCAAAGCGGGGGGGCCGAGCAATCAGCCCCAGCATTTT.

This chain joins TRBV9 and TRBJ1-1, with TRBD1 matching 7 bases. CDR3 length equals 15 residues. Germline-derived CDR1 and CDR2 are SGDLS and YYNGEE. With V trimmed by 3 bases and J by 6 bases, 11 bases remained unmatched. In nucleotides, the CDR3 is TGTGCCAGCAGCGCCTCCCACAGGGGTATGGCTGAAGCTTTCTTT. Its translation is CASSASHRGMAEAFF. The complete variable domain, with remaining parts taken from reference TRBV9 and TRBJ1-1, reads DSGVTQTPKHLITATGQRVTLRCSPRSGDLSVYWYQQSLDQGLQFLIQYYNGEERAKGNILERFSAQQFPDLHSELNLSSLELGDSALYFCASSASHRGMAEAFFGQGTRLTVV.

The genes are TRBV5-1 and TRBJ2-3, with 9 bases identical to TRBD1. Per germline, CDR1 SGHRS and CDR2 YFSETQ. The J segment lost 5 bases and the V segment lost 0 bases, leaving 4 bases of the junction unmatched. The CDR3 loop spans 15 amino acids. The CDR3 coding sequence is TGCGCCAGCAGCTTGGGGGGGACAGGGAGAGATACGCAGTATTTT. This gives the protein CASSLGGTGRDTQYF.

The CDR3 nucleotides read TGTGCCAGCAGCTTTGGTACGGGCGAGCAGTACGTC. As protein: CASSFGTGEQYV. The chain uses TRBV5-6 and TRBJ2-7; D is uncertain. Germline V gene data show CDR1 as SGHDT and CDR2 as YYEEEE. Trimming left V 2 bases short and J 6 bases short, with 9 bases between. The CDR3 runs 12 residues.